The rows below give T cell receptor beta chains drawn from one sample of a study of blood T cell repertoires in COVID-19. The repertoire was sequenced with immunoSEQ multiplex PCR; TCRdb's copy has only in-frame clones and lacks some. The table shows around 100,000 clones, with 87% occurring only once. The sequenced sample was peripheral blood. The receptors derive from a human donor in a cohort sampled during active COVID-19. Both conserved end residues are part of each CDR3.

CDR3: CASSLRPTTGNEQFF
J: TRBJ2-1
length: 15
V: TRBV28

CDR3: CASSSAGTIYEQYF
J: TRBJ2-7
length: 14
V: TRBV27

CDR3: CASTARLAGALSEQYF
J: TRBJ2-7
length: 16
V: TRBV4-1

CDR3: CASSQVPRGQGAYEQYF
J: TRBJ2-7
length: 17
V: TRBV4-1

CDR3: CASSTLGLAGGRTQYF
J: TRBJ2-5
length: 16
V: TRBV13

CDR3: CASSELEDRGGTGELFF
J: TRBJ2-2
length: 17
V: TRBV25-1

CDR3: CASEGGVRTYEQYF
J: TRBJ2-7
length: 14
V: TRBV28

CDR3: CASSFGTAYEQYF
J: TRBJ2-7
length: 13
V: TRBV27

CDR3: CASTLGQGTYGYTF
J: TRBJ1-2
length: 14
V: TRBV11-2

CDR3: CASSQAHGNSPLHF
J: TRBJ1-6
length: 14
V: TRBV3-1/TRBV3-2

CDR3: CSVEIRTSGVYNEQFF
J: TRBJ2-1
length: 16
V: TRBV29-1

CDR3: CASTKTSGAPNEQFF
J: TRBJ2-1
length: 15
V: TRBV7-9

CDR3: CASSPGDSSGNTIYF
J: TRBJ1-3
length: 15
V: TRBV6-5

CDR3: CSASGGTGGTDTQYF
J: TRBJ2-3
length: 15
V: TRBV20-1

CDR3: CASSLWLSSNEQFF
J: TRBJ2-1
length: 14
V: TRBV27

CDR3: CAIREGQAKTGSPLHF
J: TRBJ1-6
length: 16
V: TRBV10-3

CDR3: CATSGQGGETQYF
J: TRBJ2-5
length: 13
V: TRBV24-1